This T cell receptor beta chain came from a study of blood T cells in healthy people across ages. Study-wide results and caveats: Getting older went along with TCR beta diversity per million T cells dropping roughly linearly.

CDR3 length: 15 residues. V shed 5 bases and J 13 bases; nucleotides not matched to a gene: 17. CDR1 MGHRA and CDR2 YSYEKL come from the germline V gene. Comments on this clonotype: Its antigen is unidentified.

Together with a sample-barcoded 5' primer, a J-beta primer mix was included in a second PCR lasting about 6 to 11 cycles. TCRdb passed the 5' RACE reads through MiXCR, listing each CDR3 protein once. The table has 700,000 to 1,000,000 distinct CDR3 sequences, approximately 48% seen once; the top ten hold roughly 19%. This clonotype was obtained from a man aged 60-69 years in good health. This chain links TRBV4-1 with TRBJ2-4; TRBD2 aligns across 7 bases. The sample was blood. The chain's CDR3 is CASSSASGSYNEQYF. The CDR3, as DNA: TGCGCCAGCAGCTCAGCTAGCGGCTCCTACAATGAGCAGTACTTC.